The present T cell receptor (beta chain) was sequenced within a study of T cells in Graves' hyperthyroidism and ophthalmopathy. Germline assignment: CDR1 GTSNPN and CDR2 SVGIG (reference sequence). Trimming removed 7 bases from V and 2 bases from J; junction bases left unmatched: 10. This CDR3 is built from 15 residues. There were TCR beta CDR3 regions amplified from RNA transcripts. RT-PCR in the first round (using the HTBI primer set) targeted the TCR CDR3. TCRdb fed the multiplex PCR reads into MiXCR, producing one record per CDR3 protein. The sample carries 410,000 or so distinct CDR3 sequences, roughly 14% recorded once. This clonotype was picked up many times.

Sequencing was carried out using blood. The chain links TRBV30 to TRBJ2-7; TRBD1 matches 11 bases. The origin of this receptor is a man between 18 and 35 years old with Graves' ophthalmopathy. The CDR3 loop is CASLAGTGGTYEQYF. CDR3 in DNA: TGTGCCTCCCTGGCCGGGACAGGGGGAACCTACGAGCAGTACTTC.